This T cell receptor (beta chain) was retrieved from a study of post-analysis software for immune sequencing data. Study outcomes and limitations: Diversity measured as normalized Chao1 was significantly lower in multiple sclerosis patients than in controls.

A remark on this clonotype: The antigen remains undetermined.

Unique molecular identifiers had been added to the TCR beta cDNA libraries. TCRdb re-called the PCR reads with MiXCR, one entry per CDR3 protein. The profile shows approximately 570,000 distinct CDR3 sequences, roughly 40% of them singletons. This TCR came from a girl aged 10 to 17 with multiple sclerosis. Sample: blood.

The CDR3 reads CASSSAQDRETQYF. The CDR3 DNA reads as TGTGCCAGCAGCTCAGCCCAGGACAGGGAGACCCAGTACTTC. The chain is built from TRBV7-6 and TRBJ2-5; 7 positions match TRBD1. The junction had 7 bases not matched to a gene; V was cut back by 4 bases and J by 5 bases. CDR1 is SGHVS, CDR2 FNYEAQ, per germline. This CDR3 has 14 residues.